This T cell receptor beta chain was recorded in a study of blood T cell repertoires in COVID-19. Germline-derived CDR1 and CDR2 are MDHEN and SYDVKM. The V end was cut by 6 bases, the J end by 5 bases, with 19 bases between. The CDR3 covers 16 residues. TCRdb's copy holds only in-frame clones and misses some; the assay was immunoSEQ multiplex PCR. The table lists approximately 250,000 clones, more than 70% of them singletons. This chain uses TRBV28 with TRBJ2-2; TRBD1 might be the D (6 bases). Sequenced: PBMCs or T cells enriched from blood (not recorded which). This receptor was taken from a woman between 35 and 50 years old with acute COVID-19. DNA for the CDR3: TGTGCCAGCAGCCGCCGGGACACCGTAATTACCGGGGAGCTGTTTTTT. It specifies CASSRRDTVITGELFF.